These T cell receptor beta chains were read from a single sample in a study of memory CD4+ T cells and cytomegalovirus serostatus. The assay was immunoSEQ multiplex PCR, and TCRdb's table has in-frame clones only and misses some. Of approximately 42,000 clones listed, over 60% are singletons. Sequenced material: memory CD4+ T cells from blood. The receptors were sampled from an adult in good health and CMV-seronegative. Each CDR3 is given with its conserved first and last residue. D genes are given only for firm matches. Some rows mark clone size as missing; the rest say once, few, many or name a class of expanded clone.

clone_size	d_call	j_call	v_call	cdr3_nt	cdr3_aa
-	TRBD2	TRBJ2-5	TRBV5-8	TGTGCCAGCAGCTTGGTATTAGCGGGAGAAGAGACCCAGTACTTC	CASSLVLAGEETQYF
-	-	TRBJ1-2	TRBV5-4	TGTGCCAGAAGAGAAAGGGACCGCGGCTACACCTTC	CARRERDRGYTF
-	-	TRBJ2-4	TRBV23-1	TGCGCCAGCAGTCAGTTCGGGTCGGTCCGTAGGAAAAACATTCAGTACTTC	CASSQFGSVRRKNIQYF
-	-	TRBJ2-2	TRBV2	TGTGCCATCCGGGACCGGTATGCCGGGGAGCTGTTTTTT	CAIRDRYAGELFF
-	-	TRBJ2-1	TRBV7-8	TGTGCCAGCAGCTTGCATTTGGGGGTAAATAATGAGCAGTTCTTC	CASSLHLGVNNEQFF
-	-	TRBJ1-1	TRBV28	TGTGCCAGCAGTCTCACTTCCGGGACCTCGGGCCGTGCTGAAGCTTTCTTT	CASSLTSGTSGRAEAFF
-	-	TRBJ1-2	TRBV11-3	TGTGCCAGCAGCTTCCTGAGGTCAGGCGGCTACACCTTC	CASSFLRSGGYTF
-	-	TRBJ2-7	TRBV29-1	TGCAGCGTTGAAGAGGCTTCGTCCGGGACCCTGAGCTCCTACGAGCAGTACTTC	CSVEEASSGTLSSYEQYF
-	-	TRBJ1-2	TRBV7-2	TGTGCCAGCAGCTTAGAGACAGGAGAAGAGGGCTACACCTTC	CASSLETGEEGYTF
-	-	TRBJ2-3	TRBV6-1	TGTGCCAGCAGTGAACGCAGGGGACTCACAGATACGCAGTATTTT	CASSERRGLTDTQYF
-	TRBD1	TRBJ1-5	TRBV19	TGTGCCAGTAGTACCGGGACAGGGGGCCTGCCCCAGCATTTT	CASSTGTGGLPQHF
-	-	TRBJ2-7	TRBV6-1	TGTGCCAGCGGGAAAAGTTGGGGCTACGAGCAGTACTTC	CASGKSWGYEQYF
few	TRBD2	TRBJ2-7	TRBV5-5	TGTGCCAGCAGCTTGCTCCGGTTGGGAGGGAGCAGCTCCTACGAGCAGTACTTC	CASSLLRLGGSSSYEQYF
-	-	TRBJ1-1	TRBV14	TGTGCCAGCAGCCAAGATACAGGGATTACTGAAGCTTTCTTT	CASSQDTGITEAFF
-	-	TRBJ2-7	TRBV7-2	TGTGCCAGCAGCTTATTGGCTGCTAGCCGCTCCGAGCAGTACTTC	CASSLLAASRSEQYF
-	-	TRBJ1-2	TRBV19	TGTGCCAGTACGTCGCAGCTCCTTTTGGGCTACACCTTC	CASTSQLLLGYTF
-	TRBD1	TRBJ1-1	TRBV6-6	TGTGCCAGCAGTTACCAGGGGGCGAACACTGAAGCTTTCTTT	CASSYQGANTEAFF
-	-	TRBJ1-3	TRBV5-1	TGCGCCAGCAGCTTACTCTCCCCTCCCGGAAACACCATATATTTT	CASSLLSPPGNTIYF
-	TRBD2	TRBJ2-2	TRBV5-4	TGTGCCAGCAGATCGAGCGGGAGGGCCAACACCGGGGAGCTGTTTTTT	CASRSSGRANTGELFF
-	-	TRBJ2-7	TRBV7-2	TGTGCCAGCAAAACCACGCCGGGGGGCGGCGAGCAGTACTTC	CASKTTPGGGEQYF
-	TRBD1	TRBJ1-2	TRBV27	TGTGCCAGCAGAAAGACAGGGGGCGGGGGCTACACCTTC	CASRKTGGGGYTF
-	-	TRBJ1-1	TRBV15	TGTGCCACCAGCAGAGAGATGAACACTGAAGCTTTCTTT	CATSREMNTEAFF
few	-	TRBJ1-5	TRBV18	TGTGCCAGCTCACCATACAGGGATAATCAGCCCCAGCATTTT	CASSPYRDNQPQHF
-	-	TRBJ2-2	TRBV30	TGTGCCTGGAGTCGCGCCGGTGGGACCGGGGAGCTGTTTTTT	CAWSRAGGTGELFF
-	-	TRBJ1-4	TRBV18	TGTGCCAGCTCTCCGAACACGGATGAAAAACTGTTTTTT	CASSPNTDEKLFF
-	TRBD1	TRBJ2-7	TRBV5-1	TGCGCCAGCAGCTTGGGGGACAGGGGGTCCGCCGTCTACGAGCAGTACTTC	CASSLGDRGSAVYEQYF
-	TRBD1	TRBJ1-1	TRBV5-4	TGTGCCAGCAGTTCGGGGCTCACAGGGGGGGGGACTGAAGCTTTCTTT	CASSSGLTGGGTEAFF